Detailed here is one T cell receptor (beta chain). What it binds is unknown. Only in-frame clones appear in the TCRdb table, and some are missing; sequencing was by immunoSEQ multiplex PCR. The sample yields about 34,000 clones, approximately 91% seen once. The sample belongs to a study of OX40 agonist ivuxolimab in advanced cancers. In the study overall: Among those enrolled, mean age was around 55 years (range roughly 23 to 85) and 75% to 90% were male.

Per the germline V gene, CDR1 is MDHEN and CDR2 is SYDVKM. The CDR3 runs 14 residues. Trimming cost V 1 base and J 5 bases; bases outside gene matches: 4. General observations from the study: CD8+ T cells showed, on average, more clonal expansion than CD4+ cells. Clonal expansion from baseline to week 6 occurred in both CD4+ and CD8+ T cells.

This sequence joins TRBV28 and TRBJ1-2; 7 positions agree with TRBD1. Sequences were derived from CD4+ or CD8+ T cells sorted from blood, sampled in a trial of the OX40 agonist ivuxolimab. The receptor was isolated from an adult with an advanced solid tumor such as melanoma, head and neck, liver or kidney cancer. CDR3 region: CASSLSGQTYGYTF. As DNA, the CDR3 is TGTGCCAGCAGTTTATCGGGACAGACTTATGGCTACACCTTC.